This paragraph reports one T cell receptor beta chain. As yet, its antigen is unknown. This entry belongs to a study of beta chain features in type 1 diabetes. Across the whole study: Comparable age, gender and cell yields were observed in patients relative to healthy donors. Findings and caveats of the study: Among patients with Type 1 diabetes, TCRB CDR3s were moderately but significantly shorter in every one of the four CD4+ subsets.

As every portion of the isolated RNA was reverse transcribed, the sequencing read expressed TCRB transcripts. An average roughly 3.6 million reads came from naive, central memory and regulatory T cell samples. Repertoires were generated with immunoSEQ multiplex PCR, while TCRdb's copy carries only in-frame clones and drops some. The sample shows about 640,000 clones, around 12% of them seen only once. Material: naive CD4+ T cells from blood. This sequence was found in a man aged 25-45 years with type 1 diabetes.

This CDR3 reads CASSLTARPQHF. Here the CDR3 DNA reads TGTGCCAGCAGCCTTACAGCAAGGCCCCAGCATTTT. The rearrangement joins TRBV28 to TRBJ1-5; D is unclear. Germline V lookup: CDR1 MDHEN, CDR2 SYDVKM. The CDR3 is 12 amino acids. Trimming removed 6 bases at V and 9 bases at J, with 12 bases between.